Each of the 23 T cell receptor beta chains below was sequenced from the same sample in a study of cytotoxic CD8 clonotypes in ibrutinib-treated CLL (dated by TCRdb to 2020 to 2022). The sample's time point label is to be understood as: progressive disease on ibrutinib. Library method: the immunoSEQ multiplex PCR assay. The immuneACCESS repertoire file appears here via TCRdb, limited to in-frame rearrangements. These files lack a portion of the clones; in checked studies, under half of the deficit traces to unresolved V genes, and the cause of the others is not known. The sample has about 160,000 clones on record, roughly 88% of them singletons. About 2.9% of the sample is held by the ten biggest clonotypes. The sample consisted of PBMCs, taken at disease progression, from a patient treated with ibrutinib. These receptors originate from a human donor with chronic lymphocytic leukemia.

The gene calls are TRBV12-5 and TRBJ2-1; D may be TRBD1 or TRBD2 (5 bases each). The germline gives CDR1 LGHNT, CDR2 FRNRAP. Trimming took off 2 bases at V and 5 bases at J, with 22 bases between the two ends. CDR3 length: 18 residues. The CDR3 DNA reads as TGTGCTAGTGGTTTGCCCCCCTTGGGGGAGAGCACGCACAATGAGCAGTTCTTC. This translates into CASGLPPLGESTHNEQFF.

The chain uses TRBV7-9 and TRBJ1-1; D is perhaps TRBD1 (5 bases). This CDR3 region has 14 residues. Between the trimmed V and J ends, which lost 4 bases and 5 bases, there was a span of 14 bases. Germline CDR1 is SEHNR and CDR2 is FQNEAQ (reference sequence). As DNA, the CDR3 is TGTGCCAGCAGCTCGCCGCAGGGAAATACTGAAGCTTTCTTT. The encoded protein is CASSSPQGNTEAFF. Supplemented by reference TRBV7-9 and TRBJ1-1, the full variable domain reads DTGVSQNPRHKITKRGQNVTFRCDPISEHNRLYWYRQTLGQGPEFLTYFQNEAQLEKSRLLSDRFSAERPKGSFSTLEIQRTEQGDSAMYLCASSSPQGNTEAFFGQGTRLTVV.

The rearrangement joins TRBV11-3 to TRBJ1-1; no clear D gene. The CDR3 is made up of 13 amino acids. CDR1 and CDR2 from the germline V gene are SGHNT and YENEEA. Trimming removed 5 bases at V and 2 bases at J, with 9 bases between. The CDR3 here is CASSPGRNTEAFF. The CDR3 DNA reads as TGTGCCAGCAGCCCCGGGAGAAACACTGAAGCTTTCTTT. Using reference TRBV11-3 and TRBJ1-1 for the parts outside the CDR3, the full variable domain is EAGVVQSPRYKIIEKKQPVAFWCNPISGHNTLYWYLQNLGQGPELLIRYENEEAVDDSQLPKDRFSAERLKGVDSTLKIQPAELGDSAVYLCASSPGRNTEAFFGQGTRLTVV.

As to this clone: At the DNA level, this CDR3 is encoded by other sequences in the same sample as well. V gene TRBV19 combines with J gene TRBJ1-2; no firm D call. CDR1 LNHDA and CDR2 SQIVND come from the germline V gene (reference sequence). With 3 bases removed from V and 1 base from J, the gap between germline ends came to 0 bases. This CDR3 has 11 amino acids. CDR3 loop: CASSINYGYTF. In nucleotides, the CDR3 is TGTGCCAGTAGTATTAACTATGGCTACACCTTC.

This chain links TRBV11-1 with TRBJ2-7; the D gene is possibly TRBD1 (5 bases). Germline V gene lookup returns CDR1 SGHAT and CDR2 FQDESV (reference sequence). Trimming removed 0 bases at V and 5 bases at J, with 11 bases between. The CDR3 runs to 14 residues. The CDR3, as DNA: TGTGCCAGCAGCTTAGCGCGACAGTTCCACGAGCAGTACTTC. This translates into CASSLARQFHEQYF.

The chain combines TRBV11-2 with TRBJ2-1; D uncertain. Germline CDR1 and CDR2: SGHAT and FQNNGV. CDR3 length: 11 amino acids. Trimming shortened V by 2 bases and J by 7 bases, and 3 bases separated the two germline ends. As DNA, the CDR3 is TGTGCCAGCAGCTTAACGAATGAGCAGTTCTTC. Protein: CASSLTNEQFF.

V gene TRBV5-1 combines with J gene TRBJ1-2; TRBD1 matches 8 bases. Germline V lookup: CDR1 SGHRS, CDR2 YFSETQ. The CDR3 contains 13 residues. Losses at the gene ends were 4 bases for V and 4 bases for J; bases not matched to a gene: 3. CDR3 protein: CASSHDRGYGYTF. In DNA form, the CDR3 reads TGCGCCAGCAGCCACGACAGGGGCTATGGCTACACCTTC. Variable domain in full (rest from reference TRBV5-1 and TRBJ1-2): KAGVTQTPRYLIKTRGQQVTLSCSPISGHRSVSWYQQTPGQGLQFLFEYFSETQRNKGNFPGRFSGRQFSNSRSEMNVSTLELGDSALYLCASSHDRGYGYTFGSGTRLTVV.

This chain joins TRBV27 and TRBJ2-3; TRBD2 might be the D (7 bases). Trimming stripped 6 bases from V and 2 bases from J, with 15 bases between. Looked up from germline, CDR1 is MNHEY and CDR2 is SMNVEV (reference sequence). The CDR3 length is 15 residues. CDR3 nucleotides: TGTGCCAGCAGCCTAGGTGGGGGGGCCACAGATACGCAGTATTTT. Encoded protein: CASSLGGGATDTQYF.

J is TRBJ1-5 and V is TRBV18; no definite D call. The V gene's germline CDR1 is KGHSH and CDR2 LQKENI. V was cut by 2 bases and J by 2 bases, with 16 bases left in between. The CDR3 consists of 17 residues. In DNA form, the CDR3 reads TGTGCCAGCTCACCATTTTCCGGACTCAAGGGCAATCAGCCCCAGCATTTT. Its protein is CASSPFSGLKGNQPQHF.

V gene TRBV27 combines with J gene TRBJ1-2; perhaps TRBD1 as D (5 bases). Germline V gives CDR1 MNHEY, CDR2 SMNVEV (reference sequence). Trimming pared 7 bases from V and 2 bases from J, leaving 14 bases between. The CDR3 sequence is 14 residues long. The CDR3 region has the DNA TGTGCCAGCACCACGACAGCATCAAACTATGGCTACACCTTC. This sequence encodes CASTTTASNYGYTF.

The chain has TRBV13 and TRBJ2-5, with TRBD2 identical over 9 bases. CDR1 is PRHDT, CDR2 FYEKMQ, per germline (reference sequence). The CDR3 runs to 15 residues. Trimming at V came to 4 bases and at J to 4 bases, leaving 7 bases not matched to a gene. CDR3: CASSSPRAGGETQYF. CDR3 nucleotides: TGTGCCAGCAGCTCCCCCCGAGCGGGAGGAGAGACCCAGTACTTC.

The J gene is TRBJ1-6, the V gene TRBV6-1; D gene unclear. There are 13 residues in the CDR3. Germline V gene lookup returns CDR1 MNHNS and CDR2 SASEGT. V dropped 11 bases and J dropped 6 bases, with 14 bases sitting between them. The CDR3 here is CAAGERSNSPLHF. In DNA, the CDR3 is TGTGCCGCCGGGGAAAGAAGTAATTCACCCCTCCACTTT.

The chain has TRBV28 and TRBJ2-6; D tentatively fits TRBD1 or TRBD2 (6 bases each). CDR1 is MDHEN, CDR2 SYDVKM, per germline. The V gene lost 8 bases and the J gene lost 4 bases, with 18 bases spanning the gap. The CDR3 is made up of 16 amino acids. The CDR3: CASSSPGGQGANVLTF. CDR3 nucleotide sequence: TGTGCCAGCTCTTCACCCGGGGGCCAAGGGGCCAACGTCCTGACTTTC.

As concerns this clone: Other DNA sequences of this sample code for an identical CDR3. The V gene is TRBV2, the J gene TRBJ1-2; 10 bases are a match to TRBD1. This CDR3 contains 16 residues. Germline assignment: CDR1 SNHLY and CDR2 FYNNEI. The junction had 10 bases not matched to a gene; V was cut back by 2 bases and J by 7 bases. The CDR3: CASSEFRDRGYRGYTF. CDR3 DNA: TGTGCCAGCAGTGAATTTCGGGACAGGGGATATCGTGGCTACACCTTC.

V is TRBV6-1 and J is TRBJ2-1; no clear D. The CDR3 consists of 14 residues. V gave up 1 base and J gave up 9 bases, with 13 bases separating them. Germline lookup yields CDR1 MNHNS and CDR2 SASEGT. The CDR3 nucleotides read TGTGCCAGCAGTGAAGGAATCGAACCCAGTGAGCAGTTCTTC. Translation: CASSEGIEPSEQFF.

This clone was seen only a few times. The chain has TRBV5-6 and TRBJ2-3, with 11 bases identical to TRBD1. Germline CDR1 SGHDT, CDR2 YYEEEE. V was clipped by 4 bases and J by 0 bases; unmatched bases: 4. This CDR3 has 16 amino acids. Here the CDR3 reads CASSPGTGGSTDTQYF. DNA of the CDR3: TGTGCCAGCAGCCCGGGGACAGGGGGTAGCACAGATACGCAGTATTTT.

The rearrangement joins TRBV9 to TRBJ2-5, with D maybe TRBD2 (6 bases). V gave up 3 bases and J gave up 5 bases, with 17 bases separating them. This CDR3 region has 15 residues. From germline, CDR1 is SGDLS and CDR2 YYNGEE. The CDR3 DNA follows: TGTGCCAGCAGCGCATCGGGACTGGAGAGGGAGACCCAGTACTTC. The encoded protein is CASSASGLERETQYF.

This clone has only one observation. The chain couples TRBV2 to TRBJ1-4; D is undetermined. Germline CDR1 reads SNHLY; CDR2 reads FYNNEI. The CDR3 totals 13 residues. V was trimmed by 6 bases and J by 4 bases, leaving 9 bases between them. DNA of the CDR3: TGTGCCAGCAGGGGTAGTGTTAATGAAAAACTGTTTTTT. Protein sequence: CASRGSVNEKLFF.

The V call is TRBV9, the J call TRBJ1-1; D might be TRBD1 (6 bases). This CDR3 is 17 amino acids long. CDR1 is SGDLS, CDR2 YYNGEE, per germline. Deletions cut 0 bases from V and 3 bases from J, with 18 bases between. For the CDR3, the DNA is TGTGCCAGCAGCGTAGCGGGGGGGACAAATTGGGACACTGAAGCTTTCTTT. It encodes CASSVAGGTNWDTEAFF.

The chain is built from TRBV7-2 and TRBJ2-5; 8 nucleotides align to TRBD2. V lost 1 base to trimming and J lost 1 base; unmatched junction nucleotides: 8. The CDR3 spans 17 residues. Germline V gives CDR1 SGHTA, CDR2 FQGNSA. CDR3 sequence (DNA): TGTGCCAGCAGCTTAGTACTGACGGGAGGGATCCAAGAGACCCAGTACTTC. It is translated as CASSLVLTGGIQETQYF.

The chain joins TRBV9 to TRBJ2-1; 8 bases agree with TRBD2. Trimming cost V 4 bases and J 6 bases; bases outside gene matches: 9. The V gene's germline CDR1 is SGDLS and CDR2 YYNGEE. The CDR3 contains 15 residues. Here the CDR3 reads CASSPGLGTTNEQFF. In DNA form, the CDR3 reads TGTGCCAGCAGCCCGGGACTAGGGACCACCAATGAGCAGTTCTTC.

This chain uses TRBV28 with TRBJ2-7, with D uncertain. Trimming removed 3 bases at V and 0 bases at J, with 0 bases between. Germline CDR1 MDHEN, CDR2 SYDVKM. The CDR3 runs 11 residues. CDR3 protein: CASSFSYEQYF. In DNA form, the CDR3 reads TGTGCCAGCAGTTTCTCCTACGAGCAGTACTTC. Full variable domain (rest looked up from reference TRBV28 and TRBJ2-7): DVKVTQSSRYLVKRTGEKVFLECVQDMDHENMFWYRQDPGLGLRLIYFSYDVKMKEKGDIPEGYSVSREKKERFSLILESASTNQTSMYLCASSFSYEQYFGPGTRLTVT.

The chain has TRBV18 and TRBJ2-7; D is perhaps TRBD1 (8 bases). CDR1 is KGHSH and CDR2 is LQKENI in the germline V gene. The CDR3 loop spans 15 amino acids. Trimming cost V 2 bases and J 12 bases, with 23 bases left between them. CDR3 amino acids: CASSPGGAGGSTRYF. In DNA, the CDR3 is TGTGCCAGCTCACCAGGGGGGGCAGGGGGCTCCACAAGGTACTTC.